Listed here are 27 T cell receptor beta chains from one sample, sequenced in a study of T-cell reconstitution after alpha-beta-depleted transplantation in children. The library targeted TCRbeta and was prepared with unique molecular identifiers. Via MiXCR, TCRdb re-called the PCR reads, giving one row per CDR3 protein. The sample holds around 400,000 distinct CDR3 sequences; 9.5% to 13% are singletons and the top ten take roughly 5%. Specimen: PBMCs from the stem cell graft donor, collected from the stem cell graft. Source of these receptors: a human donor who donated a stem cell graft to a child with acute myeloid leukemia.

This chain connects TRBV12-3 or TRBV12-4 to TRBJ2-5, with 8 bases that match TRBD2. The CDR3 has 16 residues. Trimming removed 1 base from V and 5 bases from J; junction bases left unmatched: 9. The CDR3 loop is CASSLGAAGDWETQYF. CDR3 DNA: TGTGCCAGCAGTTTAGGGGCAGCGGGGGACTGGGAGACCCAGTACTTC.

V is TRBV7-6 and J is TRBJ2-1; 9 bases match TRBD2. V shed 5 bases and J 6 bases; nucleotides not matched to a gene: 8. Per the germline V gene, CDR1 is SGHVS and CDR2 is FNYEAQ. The CDR3 spans 15 residues. The CDR3 protein is CASSLSGSGSNEQFF. DNA of the CDR3: TGTGCCAGCAGCCTTAGCGGGAGTGGGTCCAATGAGCAGTTCTTC.

A few counts support this clonotype. The rearrangement joins TRBV7-6 to TRBJ1-4; D possibly corresponds to TRBD1 (6 bases). Germline CDR1 is SGHVS and CDR2 is FNYEAQ. The CDR3 spans 16 residues. V shed 5 bases and J shed 0 bases, with 13 bases lying between them. The CDR3 nucleotides read TGTGCCAGCAGCATTGGACAGTTTGCAACTAATGAAAAACTGTTTTTT. This sequence encodes CASSIGQFATNEKLFF. Based on the CDR3 plus reference TRBV7-6 and TRBJ1-4, the full variable domain is GAGVSQSPRYKVTKRGQDVALRCDPISGHVSLYWYRQALGQGPEFLTYFNYEAQQDKSGLPNDRFSAERPEGSISTLTIQRTEQRDSAMYRCASSIGQFATNEKLFFGSGTQLSVL.

This chain links TRBV10-2 with TRBJ1-2; 7 bases fit TRBD1. CDR3 length equals 16 residues. V shed 6 bases and J 4 bases; nucleotides not matched to a gene: 14. Germline V gene data show CDR1 as WSHSY and CDR2 as SAAADI. Here the CDR3 DNA reads TGCGCCAGCAGGGGAGTACGGGACAGCGTGTCCTATGGCTACACCTTC. It encodes CASRGVRDSVSYGYTF.

This clonotype was found a few times. This chain joins TRBV6-1 and TRBJ2-2; TRBD2 matches 11 bases. CDR3 length: 14 amino acids. V dropped 6 bases and J dropped 4; count of bases not matched to a gene: 1. Germline CDR1 MNHNS, CDR2 SASEGT. The CDR3 region has the DNA TGTGCCAGCAGAGGGACTAGCGGCACCGGGGAGCTGTTTTTT. Protein sequence: CASRGTSGTGELFF.

The V and J genes are TRBV9 and TRBJ2-1; possibly TRBD2 for D (6 bases). CDR3 length equals 16 residues. V shed 4 bases and J shed 0 bases, with 14 bases lying between them. Germline CDR1 reads SGDLS; CDR2 reads YYNGEE. The CDR3 nucleotides read TGTGCCAGCAGCCCTGGGACTTCATTCTCCTACAATGAGCAGTTCTTC. Its protein product is CASSPGTSFSYNEQFF.

A few counts support this clonotype. The chain recombines TRBV5-4 with TRBJ2-7, with 12 positions matching TRBD2. Germline loops: CDR1 SGHNT, CDR2 YYREEE (reference sequence). The CDR3 has 15 residues. The trim removed 4 bases at V and 6 bases at J, leaving 8 bases unmatched. As DNA, the CDR3 is TGTGCCAGCAGCCATGGTGGACTAGCGGGAAGCGAGCAGTACTTC. Its translation is CASSHGGLAGSEQYF.

This clonotype was counted a few times. In DNA, the CDR3 is TGTGCCAGCAGTAAAAGACTAGCGGGAGCTTTCGAGCAGTACTTC. Protein product: CASSKRLAGAFEQYF. The gene calls are TRBV5-5 and TRBJ2-7; 12 bases line up with TRBD2. Germline V gene lookup returns CDR1 SGHKS and CDR2 YYEKEE (reference sequence). This CDR3 is built from 15 residues. J lost 6 bases, V lost 5 bases, and 9 bases had no gene match. Using reference TRBV5-5 and TRBJ2-7 for the parts outside the CDR3, the full variable domain is DAGVTQSPTHLIKTRGQQVTLRCSPISGHKSVSWYQQVLGQGPQFIFQYYEKEERGRGNFPDRFSARQFPNYSSELNVNALLLGDSALYLCASSKRLAGAFEQYFGPGTRLTVT.

This clonotype was seen many times. The chain recombines TRBV29-1 with TRBJ2-3, with a weak D call TRBD2 (6 bases). With 4 bases removed from V and 3 bases from J, the gap between germline ends came to 20 bases. Germline V gene data show CDR1 as SQVTM and CDR2 as ANQGSEA. The CDR3 spans 16 residues. This CDR3 reads CSVVLWGDWRTDTQYF. CDR3 bases: TGCAGCGTTGTGTTGTGGGGGGACTGGCGAACAGATACGCAGTATTTT.

This clonotype has ten or more counts. The rearrangement uses TRBV12-3 or TRBV12-4 and TRBJ1-3, with a possible D match to TRBD1 (5 bases). V was trimmed by 5 bases and J by 4 bases, leaving 15 bases between them. The CDR3 is 15 residues long. DNA of the CDR3: TGTGCCAGCAGTCGACCAGGGCTAAGAGGAAACACCATATATTTT. Its protein is CASSRPGLRGNTIYF.

The chain recombines TRBV7-2 with TRBJ2-7, with 7 bases lining up with TRBD1. Germline values: CDR1 SGHTA, CDR2 FQGNSA. The CDR3 totals 14 residues. V was pared by 2 bases and J by 6 bases, with 7 bases of the junction left unmatched. In DNA form, the CDR3 reads TGTGCCAGCAGCTTATCGCAGGGGGTGGGCGAGCAGTACTTC. It codes for CASSLSQGVGEQYF.

This chain joins TRBV10-2 and TRBJ2-1, with 13 bases that match TRBD2. The J segment lost 7 bases and the V segment lost 7 bases, leaving 4 bases of the junction unmatched. Germline V gene data show CDR1 as WSHSY and CDR2 as SAAADI. This CDR3 has 14 residues. CDR3 loop: CASKLAGGVNEQFF. The CDR3 DNA is TGCGCCAGCAAACTAGCGGGAGGGGTTAATGAGCAGTTCTTC.

In its sample, this clonotype was seen many times. The chain combines TRBV7-9 with TRBJ2-1; 7 positions agree with TRBD2. Germline-derived CDR1 and CDR2 are SEHNR and FQNEAQ (reference sequence). V dropped 3 bases and J dropped 8; count of bases not matched to a gene: 7. The CDR3 spans 14 residues. This CDR3 reads CASSFPGLSYEQFF. The CDR3 bases are TGTGCCAGCAGCTTTCCGGGACTATCTTATGAGCAGTTCTTC. Supplemented by reference TRBV7-9 and TRBJ2-1, the full variable domain reads DTGVSQNPRHKITKRGQNVTFRCDPISEHNRLYWYRQTLGQGPEFLTYFQNEAQLEKSRLLSDRFSAERPKGSFSTLEIQRTEQGDSAMYLCASSFPGLSYEQFFGPGTRLTVL.

This clonotype has only a few counts. The V gene is TRBV3-1, the J gene TRBJ1-2; 10 positions match TRBD1. The V and J ends lost 3 bases and 3 bases, in that order; junction bases with no gene match: 4. CDR3 length: 15 residues. CDR1 is LGHDT and CDR2 is YNNKEL in the germline V gene (reference sequence). The chain's CDR3 is CASSQPGQGYYGYTF. The DNA for the CDR3 is TGTGCCAGCAGCCAGCCGGGACAGGGGTACTATGGCTACACCTTC. Full variable domain (remainder filled in from reference TRBV3-1 and TRBJ1-2): DTAVSQTPKYLVTQMGNDKSIKCEQNLGHDTMYWYKQDSKKFLKIMFSYNNKELIINETVPNRFSPKSPDKAHLNLHINSLELGDSAVYFCASSQPGQGYYGYTFGSGTRLTVV.

In this sample, this clonotype turned up many times. The rearrangement uses TRBV5-1 and TRBJ2-5; maybe TRBD1 (6 bases). Germline V gene data show CDR1 as SGHRS and CDR2 as YFSETQ. V lost 0 bases, J lost 5 bases, and 11 bases lay in between. The CDR3 length is 14 residues. CDR3 amino acids: CASSLDPGEETQYF. The CDR3, as DNA: TGCGCCAGCAGCTTGGATCCAGGGGAGGAGACCCAGTACTTC.

This chain joins TRBV5-6 and TRBJ1-2, with 9 positions matching TRBD1. Losses at the gene ends were 1 base for V and 2 bases for J; bases not matched to a gene: 3. CDR3 length: 15 residues. Germline V lookup: CDR1 SGHDT, CDR2 YYEEEE. The CDR3 DNA is TGTGCCAGCAGCTTGTGGGACAGGGAGAACTATGGCTACACCTTC. It is translated as CASSLWDRENYGYTF.

In this sample, this clonotype turned up many times. This chain joins TRBV10-1 and TRBJ2-4, with 7 bases matching TRBD1. J lost 0 bases, V lost 0 bases, and 11 bases had no gene match. Germline lookup yields CDR1 WNHNN and CDR2 SYGVQD (reference sequence). The CDR3 is made up of 19 amino acids. The CDR3, as DNA: TGCGCCAGCAGTGAGTCGACAGGGTCAAATTCTTTAGCCAAAAACATTCAGTACTTC. It is translated as CASSESTGSNSLAKNIQYF.

The table lists this clonotype with a few counts. V usage is TRBV4-1 and J usage is TRBJ2-3; D not certain. The germline V gene encodes CDR1 MGHRA and CDR2 YSYEKL. The CDR3 totals 13 residues. V gave up 1 base and J gave up 1 base, with 3 bases separating them. The DNA for the CDR3 is TGCGCCAGCAGCCAAGTGCGCACAGATACGCAGTATTTT. Its protein product is CASSQVRTDTQYF.

The chain carries TRBV10-2 and TRBJ2-2; D could derive from TRBD1 or TRBD2 (5 bases each). The ends were cut back, 8 bases at V and 6 bases at J, with 10 bases in the middle. CDR1 is WSHSY, CDR2 SAAADI, per germline. The CDR3 totals 12 residues. The CDR3 protein is CASEEGPGELFF. CDR3 bases: TGCGCCAGCGAAGAGGGACCCGGGGAGCTGTTTTTT.

This clonotype was picked up a small number of times. The chain employs TRBV12-3 or TRBV12-4 and TRBJ2-5, with a tentative D call TRBD2 (6 bases). The CDR3 has 14 amino acids. Deletions cut 3 bases from V and 3 bases from J, with 11 bases between. CDR3 sequence reads: CASSFNWGEETQYF. CDR3 DNA: TGTGCCAGCAGTTTCAACTGGGGGGAAGAGACCCAGTACTTC.

This chain connects TRBV20-1 to TRBJ2-1, with D possibly being TRBD2 (6 bases). The CDR3 runs 15 residues. CDR1 is DFQATT and CDR2 is SNEGSKA in the germline V gene (reference sequence). V was shortened by 3 bases and J by 0 bases, with 12 bases between the two germline ends. In DNA, the CDR3 is TGCAGTGCTAGGTCATCTAGCGACTCCTACAATGAGCAGTTCTTC. Its protein is CSARSSSDSYNEQFF.

V usage is TRBV18 and J usage is TRBJ2-1; unclear D gene. Trimming removed 5 bases at V and 7 bases at J, with 9 bases between. The CDR3 spans 12 residues. Germline V lookup: CDR1 KGHSH, CDR2 LQKENI. The DNA for the CDR3 is TGTGCCAGCTCAACGACTCAGAATGAGCAGTTCTTC. It is translated as CASSTTQNEQFF.

CDR3 in DNA: TGTGCCAGCTCACCACCCGAGGGACGCGCAGATACGCAGTATTTT. Translated, it gives CASSPPEGRADTQYF. The rearrangement uses TRBV18 and TRBJ2-3; D might be TRBD1 or TRBD2, each matching 5 bases. Germline lookup yields CDR1 KGHSH and CDR2 LQKENI. V lost 0 bases to trimming and J lost 4 bases, with 11 bases between them. The CDR3 totals 15 residues.

In its sample, this clonotype was seen a few times. This chain links TRBV25-1 with TRBJ2-3; tentative D call: TRBD1 (6 bases). CDR1 and CDR2 from the germline V gene are MGHDK and SYGVNS. V lost 11 bases and J lost 2, with 11 bases in between. The CDR3 has 12 amino acids. In DNA form, the CDR3 reads TGTGCCGTCGGACAGTCCACAGATACGCAGTATTTT. It translates to CAVGQSTDTQYF. Combining the CDR3 with reference TRBV25-1 and TRBJ2-3 gives the whole variable domain EADIYQTPRYLVIGTGKKITLECSQTMGHDKMYWYQQDPGMELHLIHYSYGVNSTEKGDLSSESTVSRIRTEHFPLTLESARPSHTSQYLCAVGQSTDTQYFGPGTRLTVL.

The CDR3 coding sequence is TGTGCCTGGAAACGAACCGCCTTCGGGGCCAACGTCCTGACTTTC. Translation: CAWKRTAFGANVLTF. The V call is TRBV30, the J call TRBJ2-6, with no clear D. The V end lost 4 bases, the J end lost 4 bases, and 14 bases lay between the germline ends. Germline values: CDR1 GTSNPN, CDR2 SVGIG (reference sequence). CDR3 size: 15 residues.

In this sample, this clonotype turned up once. The J gene is TRBJ2-1, the V gene TRBV18; either TRBD1 or TRBD2 may fit D (5 bases each). The germline CDR1 and CDR2 sequences are KGHSH and LQKENI. Trimming removed 1 base from V and 0 bases from J, with 10 bases in between. The CDR3 has 16 residues. Here the CDR3 DNA reads TGTGCCAGCTCACCACGTGGTGGGGGCTCCTACAATGAGCAGTTCTTC. This gives the protein CASSPRGGGSYNEQFF. The whole variable domain, filled in from reference TRBV18 and TRBJ2-1, reads NAGVMQNPRHLVRRRGQEARLRCSPMKGHSHVYWYRQLPEEGLKFMVYLQKENIIDESGMPKERFSAEFPKEGPSILRIQQVVRGDSAAYFCASSPRGGGSYNEQFFGPGTRLTVL.

V gene TRBV11-2 combines with J gene TRBJ2-4, with D tentatively TRBD1 (6 bases). The V and J ends lost 6 bases and 4 bases respectively, with 16 bases between them. The CDR3 is 15 amino acids. The germline V gene has CDR1 SGHAT and CDR2 FQNNGV. CDR3 coding DNA: TGTGCCAGCAGATCAGCCAGGGGCCAAAAAAACATTCAGTACTTC. Amino acids: CASRSARGQKNIQYF.